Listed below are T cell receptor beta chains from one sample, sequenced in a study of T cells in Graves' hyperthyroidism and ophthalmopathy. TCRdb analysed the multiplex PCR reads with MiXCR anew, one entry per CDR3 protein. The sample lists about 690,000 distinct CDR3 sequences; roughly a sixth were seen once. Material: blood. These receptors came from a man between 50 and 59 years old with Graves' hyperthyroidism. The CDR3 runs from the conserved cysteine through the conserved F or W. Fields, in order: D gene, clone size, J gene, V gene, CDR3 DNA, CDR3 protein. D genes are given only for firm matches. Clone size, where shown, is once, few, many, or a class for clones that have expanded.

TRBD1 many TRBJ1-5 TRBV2 TGTGCCAGCAGTCCGGGACAGTATCAGCCCCAGCATTTT CASSPGQYQPQHF
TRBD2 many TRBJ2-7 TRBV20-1 TGCAGTGCTAGTTCCCTCGGGAGGGCCACCTACGAGCAGTACTTC CSASSLGRATYEQYF
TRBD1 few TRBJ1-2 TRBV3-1 TGTGCCAGCAGTCGCTCTGGGACAGGCAATATCTATGGCTACACCTTC CASSRSGTGNIYGYTF
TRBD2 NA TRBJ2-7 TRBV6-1 TGTGCCAGCAGCTCATTTAGCGGGAGGGGCTACGAGCAGTACTTC CASSSFSGRGYEQYF
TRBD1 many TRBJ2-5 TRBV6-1 TGTGCCAGCAGTTCTATCTATGTGGACAGGGGCCAAGAGACCCAGTACTTC CASSSIYVDRGQETQYF
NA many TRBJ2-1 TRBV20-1 TGCAGTGCCCTTAGGTCCGGTGGATCCTACAATGAGCAGTTCTTC CSALRSGGSYNEQFF
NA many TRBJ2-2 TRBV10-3 TGTGCCATCGCGGCGGGCAGGACGGCCACCGGGGAGCTGTTTTTT CAIAAGRTATGELFF
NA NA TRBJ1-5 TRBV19 TGTGCCAGTGGGGAGGGAAGGAGCAATCAGCCCCAGCATTTT CASGEGRSNQPQHF
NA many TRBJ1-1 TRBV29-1 TGCAGCGTTTCCTCAGGGTTCGGCACTGAAGCTTTCTTT CSVSSGFGTEAFF
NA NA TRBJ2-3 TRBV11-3 TGTGCCAGCAGCTTAGATGGGGGCGGAGATACGCAGTATTTT CASSLDGGGDTQYF
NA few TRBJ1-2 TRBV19 TGTGCCAGTAGTTCCTGGGACGGGAAGAACTATGGCTACACCTTC CASSSWDGKNYGYTF
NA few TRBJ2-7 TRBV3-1 TGTGCCAGCAGCCAACCTGACGGCTACGAGCAGTACTTC CASSQPDGYEQYF
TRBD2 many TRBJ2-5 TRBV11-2 TGTGCCAGCAGCTTAGATCTCGGACTAGAGAGAACCCAGTACTTC CASSLDLGLERTQYF
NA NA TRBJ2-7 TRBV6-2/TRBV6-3 TGTGCCAGCAGTGAAGGGGCTACTCGGGAGCAGTACTTC CASSEGATREQYF
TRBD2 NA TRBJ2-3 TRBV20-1 TGCAGTGCTACGCTAGCGGGGGCTGCCACAGATACGCAGTATTTT CSATLAGAATDTQYF
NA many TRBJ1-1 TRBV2 TGTGCCAGCAGTGAAGGACTCACTGAAGCTTTCTTT CASSEGLTEAFF
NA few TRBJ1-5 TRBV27 TGTGCCAGCAGTAGGGACTCGGGCAGCAATCAGCCCCAGCATTTT CASSRDSGSNQPQHF
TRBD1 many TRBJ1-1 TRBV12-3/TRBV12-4 TGTGCCAGCAGTCAACAGGGGAGTGGCACTGAAGCTTTCTTT CASSQQGSGTEAFF
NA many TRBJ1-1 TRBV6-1 TGTGCCAGCAGTGAATTAGGGTATTGGACTGAAGCTTTCTTT CASSELGYWTEAFF
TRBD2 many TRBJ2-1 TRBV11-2 TGTGCCAGCAGCTTAGAATTGGCTAGCGGGAGCTCCTACAATGAGCAGTTCTTC CASSLELASGSSYNEQFF
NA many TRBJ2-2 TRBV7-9 TGTGCCAGCAGCTCTCTACACAGGGACCCCGGCGGGAGAAGCGGCGGGGAGCTGTTTTTT CASSSLHRDPGGRSGGELFF